These 8 T cell receptor beta chains came from one sample sequenced in a study of cytomegalovirus exposure and HLA in healthy donors. A multiplex PCR was run with 60 Vbeta primers and 13 Jbeta primers. TCRdb keeps only in-frame clones here, not all; method: immunoSEQ multiplex PCR. Of about 160,000 clones in the sample, roughly four fifths were seen once. Sequencing used PBMCs. These receptors came from a female donor in good health and CMV-seronegative.

Here the CDR3 DNA reads TGTGCCCATCGCCCGAGCGGGGGGCAAACTAGCACAGATACGCAGTATTTT. It is translated as CAHRPSGGQTSTDTQYF. This chain uses TRBV10-3 with TRBJ2-3; 9 positions agree with TRBD2. The CDR3 contains 17 residues. Germline V gene lookup returns CDR1 ENHRY and CDR2 SYGVKD. Trimming took 11 bases from V and 0 from J; bases not matched to a gene: 15.

The chain joins TRBV7-2 to TRBJ2-7, with 9 bases identical to TRBD2. V dropped 2 bases and J dropped 7; count of bases not matched to a gene: 15. The germline V gene has CDR1 SGHTA and CDR2 FQGNSA. CDR3 length: 17 residues. CDR3 coding DNA: TGTGCCAGCAGCTTAATAAGCCAACCGGGACTAGCAAGGGAGCAGTACTTC. Translating gives CASSLISQPGLAREQYF. Full variable domain (outside the CDR3, taken from reference TRBV7-2 and TRBJ2-7): GAGVSQSPSNKVTEKGKDVELRCDPISGHTALYWYRQSLGQGLEFLIYFQGNSAPDKSGLPSDRFSAERTGGSVSTLTIQRTQQEDSAVYLCASSLISQPGLAREQYFGPGTRLTVT.

The rearrangement links TRBV29-1 to TRBJ2-1; 7 bases are a match to TRBD1. V dropped 2 bases and J dropped 12; count of bases not matched to a gene: 7. The CDR3 is 12 residues long. Germline CDR1 is SQVTM and CDR2 is ANQGSEA. CDR3 DNA sequence: TGCAGCGTTGAACCAGGGGGTTTGTGGCAGTTCTTC. This gives the protein CSVEPGGLWQFF.

This clone was counted between two and nine times. CDR3 DNA sequence: TGTGCCAGCAGCTTGGTACAGGACTATGGCTACACCTTC. This gives the protein CASSLVQDYGYTF. The J gene is TRBJ1-2, the V gene TRBV5-5; D might be TRBD1 (5 bases). V lost 0 bases and J 3 bases, leaving 6 bases between the germline ends. Germline loops: CDR1 SGHKS, CDR2 YYEKEE (reference sequence). The CDR3 is 13 residues long.

The chain links TRBV28 to TRBJ2-7; 11 bases line up with TRBD1. Germline lookup yields CDR1 MDHEN and CDR2 SYDVKM. The CDR3 has 14 residues. The trim removed 5 bases at V and 6 bases at J, leaving 6 bases unmatched. CDR3 in amino acids: CASSTGQGAGEQYF. The CDR3 bases are TGTGCCAGCAGTACCGGACAGGGGGCAGGCGAGCAGTACTTC.

This clone showed up just once. Sequence at one end of the junction differs from germline and may be a read error. J is TRBJ2-4 and V is TRBV30; 8 bases match TRBD1. The CDR3 loop spans 15 amino acids. In germline, CDR1 is GTSNPN, CDR2 SVGIG (reference sequence). The CDR3 reads CAWGDSRGQSNSQYF. The CDR3 bases are TGTGCCTGGGGGGATAGCAGGGGGCAATCAAACAGTCAGTACTTC.

J is TRBJ1-3 and V is TRBV9; D possibly corresponds to TRBD1 (5 bases). The CDR3 length is 17 residues. CDR1 is SGDLS and CDR2 is YYNGEE in the germline V gene. The germline V and J ends were trimmed by 4 bases and 4 bases, with 21 bases remaining between them. DNA for the CDR3: TGTGCCAGCAGCCCCGAGAGTGGCGGGGCGCTGGGAAACACCATATATTTT. Amino acid sequence: CASSPESGGALGNTIYF.

V usage is TRBV29-1 and J usage is TRBJ1-1; possible D gene TRBD1, 5 bases. CDR1 and CDR2 from the germline V gene are SQVTM and ANQGSEA. Trimming stripped 7 bases from V and 1 base from J, with 13 bases between. The CDR3 is 13 amino acids. CDR3 in DNA: TGCAGCGGGGGCACACAATCGAACACTGAAGCTTTCTTT. Its translation is CSGGTQSNTEAFF. The full variable domain, in which reference TRBV29-1 and TRBJ1-1 provide the parts outside the CDR3, is SAVISQKPSRDICQRGTSLTIQCQVDSQVTMMFWYRQQPGQSLTLIATANQGSEATYESGFVIDKFPISRPNLTFSTLTVSNMSPEDSSIYLCSGGTQSNTEAFFGQGTRLTVV.